This TCR beta chain was profiled in a study of PD-1 blockade in classical Hodgkin lymphoma. There was relapse after autologous stem cell transplantation in every patient, and there was variation in brentuximab vedotin exposure. This table comes from immunoSEQ multiplex PCR, and its TCRdb copy is limited to in-frame clones, with some not included. The sample has under 100,000 clones, 80% to 95% seen once. The sample here was peripheral blood mononuclear cells (PBMCs), taken before the second cycle of nivolumab. The receptor was derived from a human donor with classical Hodgkin lymphoma.

CDR3 sequence reads: CAWGRGLVNEQFF. Here the CDR3 DNA reads TGTGCCTGGGGGAGGGGGCTAGTTAATGAGCAGTTCTTC. The chain uses TRBV30 and TRBJ2-1; the D call may be TRBD1 or TRBD2 (7 bases each). This CDR3 comprises 13 residues. V gave up 5 bases and J gave up 7 bases, with 15 bases separating them. Germline V CDR1 and CDR2: GTSNPN, SVGIG (reference sequence).